The 22 T cell receptor beta chains reported below all come from one sample, sequenced in a study of blood T cell repertoires in COVID-19. TCRdb's table, derived via immunoSEQ multiplex PCR, lists solely in-frame clones and lacks some. The profile shows fewer than 350,000 clones, under 95% of them singletons. The sequenced material came from PBMCs or T cells enriched from blood (not recorded which). These receptors originate from a woman aged 40 to 50 with acute COVID-19.

The genes are TRBV24-1 and TRBJ1-1, with D tentatively TRBD1 (5 bases). The germline V gene has CDR1 KGHDR and CDR2 SFDVKD. V shed 4 bases and J shed 4 bases, with 12 bases lying between them. This CDR3 has 14 residues. CDR3 amino acids: CATSDHSGGTEAFF. The CDR3 DNA reads TGTGCCACCAGTGACCACTCCGGGGGCACTGAAGCTTTCTTT.

This chain connects TRBV19 to TRBJ1-3; D gene ambiguous. The germline CDR1 and CDR2 sequences are LNHDA and SQIVND (reference sequence). Trimming took off 4 bases at V and 0 bases at J, with 22 bases between the two ends. The CDR3 consists of 19 residues. Written as DNA, the CDR3 is TGTGCCAGTAGTACCACGATAACAGCCACGCTGCGCTCTGGAAACACCATATATTTT. Residues: CASSTTITATLRSGNTIYF.

The V call is TRBV3-1 (or the pseudogene TRBV3-2), the J call TRBJ1-3; D is ambiguous. The length of the CDR3 is 16 residues. V gave up 1 base and J gave up 0 bases, with 10 bases separating them. Germline V lookup: CDR1 LGHDT, CDR2 YNNKEL (reference sequence). The DNA of the CDR3 is TGTGCCAGCAGCCAAGTACTAAGCTACTCTGGAAACACCATATATTTT. This gives the protein CASSQVLSYSGNTIYF.

The chain uses TRBV25-1 and TRBJ2-7; maybe TRBD2 (7 bases). Trimming took 8 bases from V and 2 from J, leaving 13 bases between them. In germline, CDR1 is MGHDK, CDR2 SYGVNS. The CDR3 extends over 13 amino acids. The CDR3 nucleotides are TGTGCCAGCGGGGGGGGCACTGCCTACGAGCAGTACTTC. It codes for CASGGGTAYEQYF.

The V call is TRBV19, the J call TRBJ2-7; 13 nucleotides match TRBD2. In germline, CDR1 is LNHDA, CDR2 SQIVND (reference sequence). Trimming at V came to 5 bases and at J to 4 bases, leaving 8 bases not matched to a gene. The CDR3 runs 16 residues. The CDR3 protein is CASSPGGTSGVYEQYF. The CDR3 DNA sequence: TGTGCCAGTAGTCCCGGAGGGACTAGCGGGGTTTACGAGCAGTACTTC.

The J gene is TRBJ1-4, the V gene TRBV18; tentatively, D is TRBD1 (5 bases). Trimming took off 2 bases at V and 4 bases at J, with 23 bases between the two ends. The CDR3 consists of 19 residues. Looked up from germline, CDR1 is KGHSH and CDR2 is LQKENI. CDR3 DNA sequence: TGTGCCAGCTCACCAGCCGTGCAGGGACTCCCACCGGTTAATGAAAAACTGTTTTTT. It translates to CASSPAVQGLPPVNEKLFF.

The V and J genes are TRBV28 and TRBJ2-7; unclear D gene. Germline CDR1 reads MDHEN; CDR2 reads SYDVKM. This CDR3 is built from 13 residues. The V end lost 5 bases, the J end lost 1 base, and 9 bases lay between the germline ends. The chain's CDR3 is CASSSSSSYEQYF. The CDR3 DNA sequence: TGTGCCAGCAGTAGTTCCAGTTCCTACGAGCAGTACTTC.

The chain is built from TRBV3-1 (or the pseudogene TRBV3-2) and TRBJ2-5, with 13 bases matching TRBD2. Germline CDR1 LGHDT, CDR2 YNNKEL (reference sequence). J was trimmed by 4 bases and V by 2 bases; bases with no gene match: 10. The CDR3 loop spans 18 amino acids. The CDR3 region has the DNA TGTGCCAGCAGCCAAACACTAGCGGGGGGGCCCGGTGGAGAGACCCAGTACTTC. It yields the protein CASSQTLAGGPGGETQYF.

This chain links TRBV6-5 with TRBJ1-5; D possibly corresponds to TRBD1 (6 bases). V lost 7 bases and J 7 bases, leaving 11 bases between the germline ends. The CDR3 extends over 12 amino acids. The germline CDR1 and CDR2 sequences are MNHEY and SVGAGI. As DNA, the CDR3 is TGTGCCAGCAACAGGGAACGGCAGCCCCAGCATTTT. Amino acids: CASNRERQPQHF.

The genes are TRBV28 and TRBJ2-3, with D tentatively TRBD2 (7 bases). From germline, CDR1 is MDHEN and CDR2 SYDVKM. The CDR3 runs to 16 residues. V lost 10 bases to trimming and J lost 4 bases, with 24 bases between them. This CDR3 is CATNASPGGGADTQYF. The CDR3, as DNA: TGTGCCACCAATGCCAGTCCTGGGGGGGGCGCAGATACGCAGTATTTT.

The CDR3, as DNA: TGTGCCAGCAGTTTGGACGGGGGTTATAATTCACCCCTCCACTTT. Translating gives CASSLDGGYNSPLHF. The chain is built from TRBV28 and TRBJ1-6; TRBD1 might be the D (5 bases). The CDR3 totals 15 residues. V was trimmed by 3 bases and J by 4 bases, leaving 10 bases between them. CDR1 is MDHEN and CDR2 is SYDVKM in the germline V gene.

The chain uses TRBV7-2 and TRBJ2-7; 9 bases line up with TRBD2. The CDR3 is made up of 16 amino acids. V lost 5 bases to trimming and J lost 3 bases; unmatched junction nucleotides: 11. Germline assignment: CDR1 SGHTA and CDR2 FQGNSA. CDR3 coding DNA: TGTGCCAGCAGCACTCGGGGTAGCGGGAGTGTCTACGAGCAGTACTTC. Translated, it gives CASSTRGSGSVYEQYF.

The chain employs TRBV29-1 and TRBJ2-7; TRBD2 matches at 9 bases. J lost 6 bases, V lost 4 bases, and 10 bases had no gene match. Germline lookup yields CDR1 SQVTM and CDR2 ANQGSEA. CDR3 size: 14 residues. CDR3 nucleotide sequence: TGCAGCGTTGGGCCCCCTAGCGGGGTGGGCGAGCAGTACTTC. Translated, it gives CSVGPPSGVGEQYF.

The V and J genes are TRBV9 and TRBJ2-7; TRBD2 might be the D (6 bases). The CDR3 sequence is 13 residues long. Trimming removed 7 bases from V and 1 base from J, with 12 bases in between. Germline CDR1 SGDLS, CDR2 YYNGEE. CDR3: CASLLGGSYEQYF. The CDR3 DNA reads as TGTGCCAGCCTTCTCGGGGGATCCTACGAGCAGTACTTC. The complete variable domain, with remaining parts taken from reference TRBV9 and TRBJ2-7, reads DSGVTQTPKHLITATGQRVTLRCSPRSGDLSVYWYQQSLDQGLQFLIQYYNGEERAKGNILERFSAQQFPDLHSELNLSSLELGDSALYFCASLLGGSYEQYFGPGTRLTVT.

V usage is TRBV4-1 and J usage is TRBJ2-5, with D perhaps matching TRBD2 (7 bases). The CDR3 is 16 residues long. Trimming pared 0 bases from V and 1 base from J, leaving 12 bases between. CDR1 and CDR2 (germline): MGHRA, YSYEKL. CDR3 protein: CASSQDGGGSQETQYF. The CDR3 DNA reads as TGCGCCAGCAGCCAAGATGGCGGGGGCAGCCAAGAGACCCAGTACTTC.

The chain links TRBV30 to TRBJ2-5, with unresolved D. The CDR3 is 13 amino acids. The germline V gene encodes CDR1 GTSNPN and CDR2 SVGIG (reference sequence). Trimming cost V 5 bases and J 4 bases, with 14 bases left between them. The CDR3: CAWGVGFRETQYF. In nucleotides, the CDR3 is TGTGCCTGGGGAGTCGGGTTCCGAGAGACCCAGTACTTC.

The chain carries TRBV7-2 and TRBJ2-1; perhaps TRBD2 as D (6 bases). Germline V gene sequence: CDR1 SGHTA, CDR2 FQGNSA. V lost 1 base and J lost 4, with 17 bases in between. CDR3 length: 17 amino acids. In nucleotides, the CDR3 is TGTGCCAGCAGCTTAGTTGCTGGAGTAGCGGTATACAATGAGCAGTTCTTC. Translation gives CASSLVAGVAVYNEQFF.

To note about this clone: A single base separates this from a much larger clone, so it may be a read error. The chain recombines TRBV5-6 with TRBJ2-2; 9 bases agree with TRBD2. Germline lookup yields CDR1 SGHDT and CDR2 YYEEEE. The CDR3 consists of 15 residues. Losses at the gene ends were 4 bases for V and 2 bases for J; bases not matched to a gene: 3. The CDR3 sequence: CASSRSGGNTGELFF. Here the CDR3 DNA reads TGTGCCAGCAGCCGTAGCGGGGGCAACACCGGGGAGCTGTTTTTT. The whole variable domain, filled in from reference TRBV5-6 and TRBJ2-2, reads DAGVTQSPTHLIKTRGQQVTLRCSPKSGHDTVSWYQQALGQGPQFIFQYYEEEERQRGNFPDRFSGHQFPNYSSELNVNALLLGDSALYLCASSRSGGNTGELFFGEGSRLTVL.

V is TRBV2 and J is TRBJ2-1, with TRBD2 matching over 11 bases. The CDR3 totals 16 residues. V was pared by 2 bases and J by 7 bases, with 7 bases of the junction left unmatched. In germline, CDR1 is SNHLY, CDR2 FYNNEI. This CDR3 reads CASSERWASGRNEQFF. Written as DNA, the CDR3 is TGTGCCAGCAGTGAAAGGTGGGCTAGCGGGAGGAATGAGCAGTTCTTC.

Only a few counts were recorded for this clone. The rearrangement joins TRBV28 to TRBJ2-2; D might be TRBD2 (7 bases). V was pared by 3 bases and J by 6 bases, with 11 bases between. The CDR3 is 14 amino acids. The V gene's germline CDR1 is MDHEN and CDR2 SYDVKM. CDR3 amino acids: CASSLAGASGELFF. CDR3 in DNA: TGTGCCAGCAGTTTGGCGGGGGCATCCGGGGAGCTGTTTTTT. Full variable domain (rest looked up from reference TRBV28 and TRBJ2-2): DVKVTQSSRYLVKRTGEKVFLECVQDMDHENMFWYRQDPGLGLRLIYFSYDVKMKEKGDIPEGYSVSREKKERFSLILESASTNQTSMYLCASSLAGASGELFFGEGSRLTVL.

The chain carries TRBV5-4 and TRBJ2-5; the match to TRBD2 covers 8 bases. The CDR3 covers 14 residues. V lost 4 bases and J lost 5; bases outside the gene matches: 7. The germline V gene encodes CDR1 SGHNT and CDR2 YYREEE (reference sequence). As DNA, the CDR3 is TGTGCCAGCAGCCCCACGGTAGCGGGGGAGACCCAGTACTTC. Its protein product is CASSPTVAGETQYF.

The rearrangement joins TRBV9 to TRBJ2-5; a possible D gene is TRBD1 (6 bases). The CDR3 has 16 residues. Germline values: CDR1 SGDLS, CDR2 YYNGEE. Trimming removed 4 bases at V and 4 bases at J, with 20 bases between. DNA of the CDR3: TGTGCCAGCAGCCTTCCCGGGGTAGGGGGAAGAGAGACCCAGTACTTC. Translating it yields CASSLPGVGGRETQYF.